This TCR beta chain was sequenced in a study of OX40 agonist ivuxolimab in advanced cancers. Sequencing used immunoSEQ multiplex PCR; TCRdb keeps in-frame clones, though not all of them. The sample includes about 54,000 clones, about 89% seen only once; the top ten take over 10%. This clone was recorded once. The investigators sampled blood at baseline, at cycle 4 day 1, and at cycle 7 day 1. This CDR3 is built from 15 residues. V lost 2 bases, J lost 0 bases, and 3 bases stayed unmatched. Germline V gives CDR1 SGHDT, CDR2 YYEEEE. This specimen was CD4+ or CD8+ T cells sorted from blood, taken in a trial of the OX40 agonist ivuxolimab. The origin of this receptor is an adult with an advanced solid tumor such as melanoma, head and neck, liver or kidney cancer. The V call is TRBV5-6, the J call TRBJ2-7, with 9 bases identical to TRBD2. CDR3 bases: TGTGCCAGCAGCTTTGGCGGGAGGGCCTCCTACGAGCAGTACTTC. Encoded protein: CASSFGGRASYEQYF.